The clone carrying this T cell receptor (beta chain) was observed a few times. 5'RACE primed at constant segments yielded TCR alpha and TCR beta cDNA libraries bearing sample barcodes and UMIs. TCRdb reprocessed the 5' RACE reads with MiXCR, giving one entry per CDR3 protein. The sample has more than 400,000 distinct CDR3 sequences, about 20% seen once. This sample was included in a study of T-cell memory formation after mild COVID-19. Trimming took 5 bases from V and 7 from J; bases not matched to a gene: 8. CDR3 length equals 14 residues. Germline assignment: CDR1 SQVTM and CDR2 ANQGSEA. The chain links TRBV29-1 to TRBJ2-7, with TRBD2 matching 13 bases. Sequencing input: PBMCs or a T cell subset sorted from them (not recorded which). The source is an adult woman who had mild COVID-19 (a few samples of this study predate the infection). Cell type and time point are not known. This CDR3 reads CSVTSGRASGEQYF. The DNA of the CDR3 is TGCAGCGTTACTAGCGGGAGGGCCTCGGGGGAGCAGTACTTC.